This TCR beta chain was sequenced during a study of shared clonotypes between healthy human individuals. Study-level points and caveats: Compared with memory subsets, naive subsets generally had larger estimated richness.

In regard to this clone: The antigen remains unidentified. One end of the junction is discordant with germline, which a read error may explain.

CD45RO-negative, CCR7-positively selected cells formed the naive CD8 fraction, excluding terminally differentiated effector memory CD45RA+ cells. Investigators spread the genomic DNA of each subset evenly over several immunoSEQ plates. Profiled with immunoSEQ multiplex PCR; TCRdb holds only in-frame clones, not every one. The data hold around 1.9 million clones, with 93% observed a single time. The sequence was collected from a man younger than 35 in good health. Some clones in this sample may be carry-over from other donors' samples. Material for sequencing was naive CD8+ T cells from PBMCs.

The CDR3 coding sequence is TGCGTCAGCAGCCAGCTAGCGGGAGGGGACAATGAGCAGTTCTTC. Protein product: CVSSQLAGGDNEQFF. V and J are TRBV4-3 and TRBJ2-1, with 12 bases aligning to TRBD2. Per germline, CDR1 LGHNA and CDR2 YSLEER. This CDR3 comprises 15 residues.